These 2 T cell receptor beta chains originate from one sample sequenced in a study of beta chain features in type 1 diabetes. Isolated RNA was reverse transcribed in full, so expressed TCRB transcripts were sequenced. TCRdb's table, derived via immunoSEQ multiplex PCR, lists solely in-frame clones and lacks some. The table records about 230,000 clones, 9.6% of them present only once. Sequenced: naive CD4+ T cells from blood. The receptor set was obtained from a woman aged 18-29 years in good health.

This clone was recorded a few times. This chain's CDR3 is CASSLPGQGSLGYTF. In DNA form, the CDR3 reads TGTGCCAGCAGTCTACCGGGACAGGGATCTTTGGGCTACACCTTC. V and J are TRBV28 and TRBJ1-2; 9 positions match TRBD1. The germline CDR1 and CDR2 sequences are MDHEN and SYDVKM. This CDR3 region has 15 residues. Trimming cost V 5 bases and J 8 bases; bases outside gene matches: 12.

The CDR3: CASSLRAVPGETQYF. CDR3 nucleotide sequence: TGTGCCAGCAGTTTACGGGCCGTCCCGGGGGAGACCCAGTACTTC. This rearrangement joins TRBV6-5 to TRBJ2-5; perhaps TRBD2 as D (5 bases). The CDR3 consists of 15 residues. Germline V gives CDR1 MNHEY, CDR2 SVGAGI. Between the trimmed V and J ends, which lost 4 bases and 5 bases, there was a span of 17 bases.